This TCR beta chain was sequenced during a study of cytomegalovirus exposure and HLA in healthy donors. Overall study: An analysis done earlier identified about 120 million unique TCR beta sequences from about 180 million T cells. Some 85 million unique TCRs, all from HLA-typed donors, were included in an early release of the data.

A few counts support this clone. Antigen specificity is unknown. The PCR used 60 Vbeta and 13 Jbeta primers. Libraries were prepared by immunoSEQ multiplex PCR; TCRdb keeps only in-frame clonotypes and omits some of them. Among about 140,000 clones listed, around 79% were seen once. Per the germline V gene, CDR1 is SQVTM and CDR2 is ANQGSEA. Trimming took 6 bases from V and 10 from J, leaving 16 bases between them. The CDR3 totals 13 residues. Findings of the study overall: The study flagged around 150 TCR beta chains as cytomegalovirus-associated. The authors considered a cluster of highly shared sequence variants likely to be a sequencing artifact.

The gene calls are TRBV29-1 and TRBJ1-6; no clear D gene. Material: PBMCs. This clonotype was sampled from a woman aged 45-60 years in good health and CMV-seropositive. CDR3 amino acids: CSVRDQAESPLHF. The CDR3 nucleotides are TGCAGCGTGAGGGATCAGGCAGAGTCACCCCTCCACTTT.